This T cell receptor beta chain originates from a study of blood T cell repertoires in COVID-19. Study-wide context: Researchers got acute and convalescent COVID-19 samples from the United States, Italy and Spain.

Original analysis: Using reference gene primer amplification, nucleated cell counts were estimated. The assay was immunoSEQ multiplex PCR, and TCRdb's table has in-frame clones only and misses some. The V and J calls and clone size are taken from that table; D and trimming were inferred from the DNA. The data hold about 60,000 clones, with roughly 84% observed a single time. The length of the CDR3 is 12 residues. CDR1 is ENHRY and CDR2 is SYGVKD in the germline V gene. The V end was cut by 2 bases, the J end by 8 bases, with 9 bases between. This rearrangement joins TRBV10-3 to TRBJ1-1; a weak D match, TRBD1 (5 bases). This receptor was identified in a man aged 30 to 39 with COVID-19, enrolled during active disease. Material: peripheral blood. The chain's CDR3 is CAISEGGKEAFF. The CDR3 nucleotides read TGTGCCATCAGTGAGGGGGGGAAGGAAGCTTTCTTT.